This TCR beta chain was recorded in a study of shared clonotypes between healthy human individuals. General observations from the study: Shared clonotypes across all four donors exceeded non-shared ones in generation probability. Larger richness was generally estimated for naive than memory subsets.

Terminally differentiated effector memory CD45RA+ cells were left out of the naive CD8 fraction, which was CD45RO-negative and positively selected for CCR7. The CDR3 has 17 residues. CDR1 LNHNV and CDR2 YYDKDF come from the germline V gene (reference sequence). V was shortened by 2 bases and J by 0 bases, with 13 bases between the two germline ends. For this clone: Its antigen remains unidentified.

For each subset, genomic DNA was distributed in equal portions over several immunoSEQ plates. Some clones are missing from TCRdb's copy, which holds only in-frame ones; the method was immunoSEQ multiplex PCR. The table includes roughly 600,000 clones, 98% detected once. The sequencing sample was made of naive CD8+ T cells sorted from blood. The chain couples TRBV15 to TRBJ1-4; D is unclear. The sequence was obtained from a man aged 25-40 years in good health. Here the CDR3 reads CATSRSTDTPTNEKLFF. As DNA, the CDR3 is TGTGCCACCAGCAGAAGCACCGACACTCCAACTAATGAAAAACTGTTTTTT.